This note documents a single TCR beta chain sequence. The antigen remains undetermined. The CDR3 consists of 16 residues. V was clipped by 5 bases and J by 0 bases; unmatched bases: 6. Germline values: CDR1 LNHDA, CDR2 SQIVND (reference sequence). The study reverse transcribed the entire isolated RNA, so it sequenced expressed TCRB transcripts. Here immunoSEQ multiplex PCR was the method, and the copy in TCRdb shows in-frame clones only, minus some. The sample lists hundreds of thousands of clones; roughly 15% were seen once. This entry is derived from a study of beta chain features in type 1 diabetes. Overall study findings and caveats: The similarity of naive, central memory and Treg TCRB repertoires appeared greater among patients than among healthy donors.

Sorting that relied on CD45RO/CCR7/CD25/CD127/CD95/CD27 yielded CD4+ naive, central memory, regulatory and stem cell-like memory cells. The specimen was central memory CD4+ T cells from blood. The receptor was derived from a man under 40 in good health. This rearrangement joins TRBV19 to TRBJ2-1; TRBD2 aligns across 8 bases. The CDR3, as DNA: TGTGCCAGTAGTGCTCTTAGCGGGAACTCCTACAATGAGCAGTTCTTC. Amino acids: CASSALSGNSYNEQFF.